This TCR beta chain was captured in a study of molecular identifiers for immune sequencing clone quantification. This clonotype was detected ten times or more. When naive CD8 T cells were sorted, they were gated as CD8+CD4-CCR7+CD45RA+. TCRdb re-derived calls from the PCR reads in MiXCR, one entry per CDR3 protein. The sample carries 300,000 to 350,000 distinct CDR3 sequences, about a fifth recorded once. Germline-derived CDR1 and CDR2 are LGHNT and FRNRAP. This CDR3 has 19 amino acids. V shed 0 bases and J 11 bases; nucleotides not matched to a gene: 19. This sequence joins TRBV12-5 and TRBJ1-6; the match to TRBD1 covers 7 bases. The sequence derives from a human donor in good health. Some libraries in this study had Jurkat cell RNA spiked in. The sequencing input was naive CD8+ T cells from blood, with Jurkat cell RNA spiked in. Subset noted: FACS-sorted CD8+CD4-CCR7+CD45RA+ naive T cells. CDR3 residues: CASGLVAFVGGGSIPPLHF. CDR3 DNA sequence: TGTGCTAGTGGTTTGGTAGCGTTTGTAGGGGGCGGCTCTATCCCACCCCTCCACTTT.